This is a list of T cell receptor beta chains from one sample in a study of OX40 agonist ivuxolimab in advanced cancers. Data came from immunoSEQ multiplex PCR; TCRdb stores just in-frame clones and leaves some out. Here the sample spans 59,000 or so clones, approximately 82% being singletons. The sequenced sample was CD4+ or CD8+ T cells sorted from blood, obtained in a trial of the OX40 agonist ivuxolimab. The receptors shown here come from an adult with an advanced solid tumor such as melanoma, head and neck, liver or kidney cancer. Each CDR3 is given with its conserved first and last residue. Each record gives: CDR3 length, J gene, V gene, clone size, D gene, CDR3 protein, CDR3 DNA. A D gene is named only where the DNA matches it firmly. The listing skips clone size in some rows; elsewhere it reads once, few, many or a size class.

length: 15
J: TRBJ2-7
V: TRBV5-1
size: few
D: .
CDR3: CASSLGGKAPYEQYF
DNA: TGCGCCAGCAGCTTGGGGGGGAAAGCTCCCTACGAGCAGTACTTC

length: 14
J: TRBJ2-1
V: TRBV11-2
size: .
D: TRBD1
CDR3: CASSYRTGANEQFF
DNA: TGTGCCAGCAGCTACCGGACAGGGGCAAATGAGCAGTTCTTC

length: 13
J: TRBJ2-7
V: TRBV10-2
size: .
D: .
CDR3: CASRDGLKALQYF
DNA: TGCGCCAGCAGGGACGGACTCAAAGCACTGCAGTACTTC

length: 17
J: TRBJ2-1
V: TRBV29-1
size: .
D: .
CDR3: CSVEATSFLGSYNEQFF
DNA: TGCAGCGTTGAGGCGACCAGTTTTCTTGGCTCCTACAATGAGCAGTTCTTC

length: 15
J: TRBJ1-4
V: TRBV4-2
size: .
D: TRBD1
CDR3: CASSDPGQPYEKLFF
DNA: TGTGCCAGCAGCGACCCGGGACAGCCTTATGAAAAACTGTTTTTT

length: 14
J: TRBJ2-4
V: TRBV18
size: .
D: TRBD2
CDR3: CASSPGGAKNIQYF
DNA: TGTGCCAGCTCACCGGGAGGGGCCAAAAACATTCAGTACTTC

length: 16
J: TRBJ2-3
V: TRBV11-2
size: .
D: .
CDR3: CASSIGTGRGADTQYF
DNA: TGTGCCAGCAGCATCGGGACCGGGAGAGGGGCAGATACGCAGTATTTT

length: 15
J: TRBJ2-7
V: TRBV25-1
size: .
D: .
CDR3: CASSEWGLAAYEQYF
DNA: TGTGCCAGCAGTGAATGGGGGCTAGCGGCTTACGAGCAGTACTTC

length: 14
J: TRBJ2-2
V: TRBV7-7
size: .
D: .
CDR3: CASSFEGWTGELFF
DNA: TGTGCCAGCAGCTTTGAGGGGTGGACCGGGGAGCTGTTTTTT

length: 19
J: TRBJ2-7
V: TRBV2
size: .
D: TRBD2
CDR3: CASTLRRTSGPPASYEQYF
DNA: TGTGCCAGCACCCTAAGAAGGACTAGCGGACCTCCCGCCTCCTACGAGCAGTACTTC

length: 15
J: TRBJ2-1
V: TRBV28
size: few
D: .
CDR3: CASSQPAGGYNEQFF
DNA: TGTGCCAGCAGTCAGCCGGCAGGAGGGTACAATGAGCAGTTCTTC

length: 13
J: TRBJ2-7
V: TRBV15
size: .
D: .
CDR3: CATSRDQESEQYF
DNA: TGTGCCACCAGCAGAGATCAAGAGAGCGAGCAGTACTTC

length: 13
J: TRBJ2-6
V: TRBV30
size: .
D: .
CDR3: CAWRSSGANVLTF
DNA: TGTGCCTGGAGATCCTCTGGGGCCAACGTCCTGACTTTC

length: 12
J: TRBJ2-1
V: TRBV6-6
size: .
D: .
CDR3: CASRTSKAEQFF
DNA: TGTGCCAGCAGAACTAGCAAGGCTGAGCAGTTCTTC

length: 13
J: TRBJ1-2
V: TRBV9
size: few
D: .
CDR3: CASSVAEGGGYTF
DNA: TGTGCCAGCAGCGTAGCTGAAGGTGGTGGCTACACCTTC

length: 16
J: TRBJ2-1
V: TRBV19
size: few
D: TRBD2
CDR3: CASSPSGSSSYNEQFF
DNA: TGTGCCAGTAGCCCTAGCGGGAGCTCCTCCTACAATGAGCAGTTCTTC

length: 11
J: TRBJ2-5
V: TRBV6-1
size: once
D: .
CDR3: CASRRQETQYF
DNA: TGTGCCAGCAGGAGACAAGAGACCCAGTACTTC

length: 13
J: TRBJ1-1
V: TRBV5-1
size: .
D: .
CDR3: CASSGQTNTEAFF
DNA: TGCGCCAGCAGCGGGCAGACGAACACTGAAGCTTTCTTT

length: 13
J: TRBJ1-2
V: TRBV6-5
size: few
D: TRBD1
CDR3: CASSWGTGSGYTF
DNA: TGTGCCAGCAGTTGGGGGACAGGGTCCGGCTACACCTTC

length: 15
J: TRBJ2-7
V: TRBV7-9
size: .
D: .
CDR3: CASSKDAGNPYEQYF
DNA: TGCGCCAGCAGCAAAGACGCAGGGAATCCCTACGAGCAGTACTTC

length: 15
J: TRBJ2-7
V: TRBV18
size: .
D: .
CDR3: CASSLVGAPPNEQYF
DNA: TGTGCCAGCTCACTGGTGGGAGCCCCCCCCAACGAGCAGTACTTC

length: 13
J: TRBJ2-2
V: TRBV7-2
size: .
D: .
CDR3: CASSLRLAGELFF
DNA: TGTGCCAGCAGCTTAAGACTGGCCGGGGAGCTGTTTTTT

length: 15
J: TRBJ2-4
V: TRBV5-1
size: .
D: TRBD1
CDR3: CASSLETGRGNIQYF
DNA: TGCGCCAGCAGCTTAGAGACAGGGAGAGGCAACATTCAGTACTTC

length: 12
J: TRBJ2-5
V: TRBV7-9
size: .
D: .
CDR3: CASSLPEETQYF
DNA: TGTGCCAGCAGCTTGCCAGAAGAGACCCAGTACTTC

length: 15
J: TRBJ2-5
V: TRBV28
size: .
D: .
CDR3: CASSIQVTPRETQYF
DNA: TGTGCCAGCAGTATTCAGGTCACGCCTAGAGAGACCCAGTACTTC

length: 14
J: TRBJ2-5
V: TRBV7-2
size: .
D: .
CDR3: CASSPPASRETQYF
DNA: TGTGCCAGCAGCCCCCCCGCGAGCCGAGAGACCCAGTACTTC

length: 15
J: TRBJ1-6
V: TRBV6-5
size: .
D: .
CDR3: CASFDGRLKNSPLHF
DNA: TGTGCCAGCTTTGACGGCCGACTTAAAAATTCACCCCTCCACTTT

length: 15
J: TRBJ1-1
V: TRBV15
size: .
D: .
CDR3: CATSRDTGIWTEAFF
DNA: TGTGCCACCAGCAGAGATACTGGCATTTGGACTGAAGCTTTCTTT

length: 15
J: TRBJ1-3
V: TRBV7-9
size: .
D: .
CDR3: CASSIWTDAGNTIYF
DNA: TGTGCCAGCTCAATATGGACAGACGCTGGAAACACCATATATTTT

length: 13
J: TRBJ1-2
V: TRBV5-1
size: .
D: .
CDR3: CASSPGWDYGYTF
DNA: TGCGCCAGCAGCCCTGGGTGGGACTACGGCTACACCTTC

length: 15
J: TRBJ2-3
V: TRBV10-1
size: .
D: .
CDR3: CASQRTRTSTDTQYF
DNA: TGCGCCTCCCAAAGGACCCGAACTAGCACAGATACGCAGTATTTT